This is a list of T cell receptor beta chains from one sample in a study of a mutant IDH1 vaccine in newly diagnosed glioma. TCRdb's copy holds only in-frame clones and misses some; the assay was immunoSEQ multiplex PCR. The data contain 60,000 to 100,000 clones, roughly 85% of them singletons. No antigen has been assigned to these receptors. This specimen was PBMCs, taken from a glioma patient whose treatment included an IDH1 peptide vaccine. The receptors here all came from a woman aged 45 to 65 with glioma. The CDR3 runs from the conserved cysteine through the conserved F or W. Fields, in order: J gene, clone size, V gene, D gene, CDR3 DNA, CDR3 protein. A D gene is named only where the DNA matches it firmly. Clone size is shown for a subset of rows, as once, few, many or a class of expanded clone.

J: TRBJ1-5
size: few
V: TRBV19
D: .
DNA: TGTGCCAGTAGTATCGCGGGGAGAGGTCATCAGCCCCAGCATTTT
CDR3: CASSIAGRGHQPQHF

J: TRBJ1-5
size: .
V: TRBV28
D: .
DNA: .
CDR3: CASSSSDRRHQPQHF

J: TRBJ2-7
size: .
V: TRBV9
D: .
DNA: TGTGCCAGCAGCGTTTACGAGCAGTACTTC
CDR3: CASSVYEQYF

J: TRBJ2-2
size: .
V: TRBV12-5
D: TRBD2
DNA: TGTGCTAGTGGTTCCCGAAAGAGCGGGAGTTCCGGGGAGCTGTTTTTT
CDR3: CASGSRKSGSSGELFF

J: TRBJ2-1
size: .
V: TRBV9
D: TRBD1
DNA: TGTGCCAGCAGCAGAATGGGGACAGGGGGCTTAAATGAGCAGTTCTTC
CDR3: CASSRMGTGGLNEQFF

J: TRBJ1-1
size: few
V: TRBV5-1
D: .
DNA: TGCGCCAGCAGCTCAAGAGAGTCGGCGGGTGAGCTGGCTTTCTTT
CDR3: CASSSRESAGELAFF

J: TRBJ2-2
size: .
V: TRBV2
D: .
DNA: TGTGCCAGCATAAAGGGTCCCGGGGAGCTGTTTTTT
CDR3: CASIKGPGELFF

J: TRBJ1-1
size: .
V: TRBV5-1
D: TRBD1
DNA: TGCGCCAGCAGCATCTTCCCGGGACAGGGGGCTAACACTGAAGCTTTCTTT
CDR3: CASSIFPGQGANTEAFF

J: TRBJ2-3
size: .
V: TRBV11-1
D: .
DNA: TGTGCCAGCAGCCGTAGCAGGAAGGGGACAGATACGCAGTATTTT
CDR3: CASSRSRKGTDTQYF

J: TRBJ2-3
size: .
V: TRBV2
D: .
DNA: TGTGCCAGCAGTGAAGCGCTCCCCACAGATACGCAGTATTTT
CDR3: CASSEALPTDTQYF

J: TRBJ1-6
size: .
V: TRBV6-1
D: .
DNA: TGTGCCAGCAGTGCCGGGACATTCGGGAATTCACCCCTCCACTTT
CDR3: CASSAGTFGNSPLHF

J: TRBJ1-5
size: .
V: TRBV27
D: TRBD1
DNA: TGTGCCAGCAGTTCCGGGACAGGGGGCGATCAGGGCAATCAGCCCCAGCATTTT
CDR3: CASSSGTGGDQGNQPQHF

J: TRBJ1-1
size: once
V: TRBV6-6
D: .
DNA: TGTGCCAGCAGTTTCGGACCCAACACTGAAGCTTTCTTT
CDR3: CASSFGPNTEAFF

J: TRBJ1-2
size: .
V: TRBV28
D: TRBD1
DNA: TGTGCCAGCAGTGAGCCGGGACAGGGAGATGGCTACACCTTC
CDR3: CASSEPGQGDGYTF